Listed here are 23 T cell receptor beta chains from one sample, sequenced in a study of a mutant IDH1 vaccine in newly diagnosed glioma. Data came from immunoSEQ multiplex PCR; TCRdb stores just in-frame clones and leaves some out. The sample carries almost 85,000 clones, 75% to 85% recorded once. Their recognized antigens are unknown. Time point given: week 23, last vaccination. Doses comprised 300 ug of mutant IDH1 20-mer peptide each, plus topical imiquimod. Sequenced here: PBMCs, sampled from a glioma patient whose treatment included an IDH1 peptide vaccine. The receptors were sampled from a man aged 25 to 45 with glioma. Some clones in this sample may be carry-over from other donors' samples.

V usage is TRBV5-1 and J usage is TRBJ2-5; D gene ambiguous. V was trimmed by 2 bases and J by 5 bases, leaving 4 bases between them. The CDR3 runs to 11 residues. Germline CDR1 is SGHRS and CDR2 is YFSETQ. The CDR3 DNA sequence: TGCGCCAGCAGCTTATGGGAGACCCAGTACTTC. This translates into CASSLWETQYF.

V is TRBV4-1 and J is TRBJ1-3, with D uncertain. This CDR3 has 10 residues. CDR1 is MGHRA and CDR2 is YSYEKL in the germline V gene. Trimming removed 8 bases at V and 4 bases at J, with 3 bases between. CDR3 region: CASAGNTIYF. The CDR3 nucleotides are TGCGCCAGCGCAGGAAACACCATATATTTT.

The rearrangement uses TRBV4-1 and TRBJ1-4; D is undetermined. CDR1 MGHRA and CDR2 YSYEKL come from the germline V gene. The V gene lost 1 base and the J gene lost 7 bases, with 16 bases spanning the gap. CDR3 size: 16 residues. CDR3 protein: CASSQGMGTSSEKLFF. CDR3 sequence (DNA): TGCGCCAGCAGCCAAGGTATGGGAACAAGCAGTGAAAAACTGTTTTTT.

This chain uses TRBV19 with TRBJ2-7; 10 nucleotides align to TRBD2. The CDR3 covers 13 residues. Germline CDR1 reads LNHDA; CDR2 reads SQIVND (reference sequence). The trim removed 9 bases at V and 0 bases at J, leaving 2 bases unmatched. The CDR3 reads CASTSGNSYEQYF. For the CDR3, the DNA is TGTGCCAGCACTAGCGGGAACTCCTACGAGCAGTACTTC.

The J gene is TRBJ2-3, the V gene TRBV28; tentatively, D is TRBD1 (5 bases). V lost 5 bases and J lost 5, with 11 bases in between. The CDR3 sequence is 13 residues long. Germline V lookup: CDR1 MDHEN, CDR2 SYDVKM. The CDR3 DNA sequence: TGTGCCAGCAGTCCACCCGACAGAGATACGCAGTATTTT. Translating gives CASSPPDRDTQYF.

The V call is TRBV28, the J call TRBJ1-2; weak D call: TRBD1 (6 bases). The CDR3 is made up of 12 amino acids. Germline CDR1 is MDHEN and CDR2 is SYDVKM. Trimming removed 4 bases from V and 12 bases from J, with 15 bases in between. This chain's CDR3 is CASSSLRGANTF. DNA of the CDR3: TGTGCCAGCAGTTCGCTTCGGGGGGCAAACACCTTC.

This chain links TRBV5-4 with TRBJ1-1; the D is unclear. The ends were cut back, 1 base at V and 5 bases at J, with 12 bases in the middle. The V gene's germline CDR1 is SGHNT and CDR2 YYREEE (reference sequence). The CDR3 sequence is 14 residues long. CDR3 sequence (DNA): TGTGCCAGCAGCTTGTACGGAGTAAGGACTGAAGCTTTCTTT. This codes for CASSLYGVRTEAFF.

The J gene is TRBJ2-1, the V gene TRBV7-3; 11 positions agree with TRBD2. The germline CDR1 and CDR2 sequences are SGHTA and FQGTGA. V shed 5 bases, J shed 5 bases, and the junction held 5 bases outside the gene matches. This CDR3 contains 15 residues. The CDR3 loop is CASSLGLAANNEQFF. The CDR3 DNA sequence: TGTGCCAGCAGCCTGGGACTAGCGGCCAACAATGAGCAGTTCTTC.

V usage is TRBV5-1 and J usage is TRBJ2-7, with 10 bases aligning to TRBD1. Germline-derived CDR1 and CDR2 are SGHRS and YFSETQ. V gave up 4 bases and J gave up 4 bases; unmatched junction bases: 8. The CDR3 loop spans 15 amino acids. The CDR3 region has the DNA TGCGCCAGCAGCACCGGGACAGGGGAATCGTACGAGCAGTACTTC. Its protein is CASSTGTGESYEQYF. Complete variable domain (other parts from reference TRBV5-1 and TRBJ2-7): KAGVTQTPRYLIKTRGQQVTLSCSPISGHRSVSWYQQTPGQGLQFLFEYFSETQRNKGNFPGRFSGRQFSNSRSEMNVSTLELGDSALYLCASSTGTGESYEQYFGPGTRLTVT.

The chain recombines TRBV7-2 with TRBJ2-3; TRBD2 agrees at 9 bases. CDR1 SGHTA and CDR2 FQGNSA come from the germline V gene. This CDR3 comprises 14 residues. Unmatched junction bases numbered 5, after V lost 5 bases and J lost 5 bases. CDR3 nucleotide sequence: TGTGCCAGCAGCCTTAGCGGGGGCGGAGATACGCAGTATTTT. It translates to CASSLSGGGDTQYF.

The chain has TRBV10-2 and TRBJ2-3, with 9 bases matching TRBD2. The CDR3 contains 17 residues. CDR1 is WSHSY, CDR2 SAAADI, per germline. The ends lost 7 bases at V and 0 bases at J; junction bases unmatched: 11. The CDR3 region has the DNA TGCGCCAGCACAGAGACTAGCGGATGGATTAGCACAGATACGCAGTATTTT. Translated: CASTETSGWISTDTQYF.

This clone has more than one count but fewer than ten. The chain has TRBV7-9 and TRBJ1-3; D is uncertain. This CDR3 contains 12 residues. The germline V and J ends were trimmed by 6 bases and 12 bases, with 15 bases remaining between them. The germline gives CDR1 SEHNR, CDR2 FQNEAQ (reference sequence). The CDR3 nucleotides read TGTGCCAGCAGACCCCCCCCCTTGAACATATATTTT. Protein sequence: CASRPPPLNIYF.

In this sample, this clone turned up a few times. The chain employs TRBV7-3 and TRBJ1-1; weak D call: TRBD1 (6 bases). The CDR3 length is 14 residues. The V end lost 1 base, the J end lost 12 bases, and 18 bases lay between the germline ends. Looked up from germline, CDR1 is SGHTA and CDR2 is FQGTGA. The chain's CDR3 is CASSLSLSSGETFF. Written as DNA, the CDR3 is TGTGCCAGCAGCTTAAGTCTTTCTTCAGGGGAAACTTTCTTT. Drawing the rest from reference TRBV7-3 and TRBJ1-1, the complete variable domain is GAGVSQTPSNKVTEKGKYVELRCDPISGHTALYWYRQSLGQGPEFLIYFQGTGAADDSGLPNDRFFAVRPEGSVSTLKIQRTERGDSAVYLCASSLSLSSGETFFGQGTRLTVV.

The chain joins TRBV28 to TRBJ1-1; D may be TRBD1 (5 bases). The germline V gene has CDR1 MDHEN and CDR2 SYDVKM. Trimming cost V 8 bases and J 6 bases, with 22 bases left between them. The length of the CDR3 is 15 residues. DNA of the CDR3: TGTGCCAGCCCGCCCCCGACCGGGACTGCGGCTGAAGCTTTCTTT. Residues: CASPPPTGTAAEAFF.

V is TRBV7-6 and J is TRBJ1-1; 7 bases agree with TRBD1. This CDR3 is 15 amino acids long. V lost 5 bases and J lost 1; bases outside the gene matches: 7. Germline values: CDR1 SGHVS, CDR2 FNYEAQ. The CDR3 region is CASSQTGSGNTEAFF. For the CDR3, the DNA is TGTGCCAGCAGCCAGACAGGGTCGGGGAACACTGAAGCTTTCTTT.

The chain recombines TRBV28 with TRBJ1-2; D is unclear. The CDR3 is made up of 13 amino acids. Germline V CDR1 and CDR2: MDHEN, SYDVKM. Trimming removed 5 bases from V and 2 bases from J, with 9 bases in between. CDR3 coding DNA: TGTGCCAGCAGTCCAAACAGCAACTATGGCTACACCTTC. Encoded protein: CASSPNSNYGYTF.

DNA for the CDR3: TGTGCCAGCAGCTTTCGGGACTTCTACGAGCAGTACTTC. This sequence encodes CASSFRDFYEQYF. J is TRBJ2-7 and V is TRBV5-6; possible D gene TRBD2, 6 bases. Trimming removed 2 bases at V and 3 bases at J, with 9 bases between. Germline V gene lookup returns CDR1 SGHDT and CDR2 YYEEEE. CDR3 length: 13 amino acids.

The chain uses TRBV30 and TRBJ1-4; D is unresolved. This CDR3 is 13 amino acids long. V was shortened by 4 bases and J by 2 bases, with 8 bases between the two germline ends. The V gene's germline CDR1 is GTSNPN and CDR2 SVGIG (reference sequence). As DNA, the CDR3 is TGTGCCTGGAACCGAGCTACTAATGAAAAACTGTTTTTT. Its translation: CAWNRATNEKLFF.

CDR3 DNA sequence: TGTGCCAGCAGTGCCGTAGCGGGAAGCCAAGAGACCCAGTACTTC. Residues: CASSAVAGSQETQYF. The V and J genes are TRBV6-4 and TRBJ2-5; TRBD2 agrees at 8 bases. The CDR3 has 15 residues. CDR1 MRHNA and CDR2 SNTAGT come from the germline V gene. V lost 4 bases, J lost 1 base, and 5 bases stayed unmatched.

The chain links TRBV4-3 to TRBJ1-2, with TRBD1 matching over 9 bases. The CDR3 is 16 amino acids. J gave up 7 bases and V 0 bases, and 9 bases lay outside the gene matches. Germline CDR1 reads LGHNA; CDR2 reads YSLEER. CDR3 sequence (DNA): TGCGCCAGCAGCCAAGATAAGGGGACAGGGTATGGTGGCTACACCTTC. This encodes CASSQDKGTGYGGYTF.

This chain connects TRBV16 to TRBJ2-7, with TRBD2 as a possible D gene (6 bases). Germline CDR1 reads KGHSY; CDR2 reads FQNENV. The CDR3 runs to 12 residues. The V and J ends lost 3 bases and 5 bases respectively, with 8 bases between them. Here the CDR3 DNA reads TGTGCCAGCAGCCATGGAGGGAACGAGCAGTACTTC. Translated: CASSHGGNEQYF.

The CDR3 here is CASSARFSGANVLTF. The CDR3 nucleotides are TGTGCCAGTAGTGCCAGGTTCTCTGGGGCCAACGTCCTGACTTTC. The chain employs TRBV19 and TRBJ2-6, with D unclear. The CDR3 has 15 residues. Germline CDR1 LNHDA, CDR2 SQIVND (reference sequence). Between the trimmed V and J ends, which lost 5 bases and 0 bases, there was a span of 8 bases.

This clone was observed a few times. The V call is TRBV28, the J call TRBJ2-2; D ambiguous. The CDR3 extends over 15 amino acids. Germline loops: CDR1 MDHEN, CDR2 SYDVKM. V lost 3 bases to trimming and J lost 5 bases, with 13 bases between them. CDR3 sequence reads: CASSFRQEVTGELFF. The CDR3 nucleotides are TGTGCCAGCAGTTTTCGTCAGGAAGTAACCGGGGAGCTGTTTTTT.